This T cell receptor (beta chain) was profiled in a study of regulatory T cells in long-lasting Graves disease. The CDR3 runs to 10 residues. V was clipped by 2 bases and J by 8 bases, with 6 bases between them. CDR1 and CDR2 from the germline V gene are DFQATT and SNEGSKA (reference sequence). In this sample, this clonotype turned up a few times. Arm-PCR of CDR3 regions with iRepertoire HTBI primers generated TCR beta libraries. One entry per CDR3 protein, called by TCRdb with MiXCR from the multiplex PCR reads. The sample has about 460,000 distinct CDR3 sequences; less than 25% are singletons. This sample's time point: persistent/refractory GD, antithyroid drugs over 5 years with positive TRAb. Making the TCR library involved RNA that had been extracted from PBMCs.

The sequencing here drew on peripheral blood mononuclear cells (PBMCs), taken when the disease was refractory, from a patient treated with antithyroid drugs. The chain uses TRBV20-1 and TRBJ1-1; no clear D gene. This clonotype was obtained from a female donor with Graves disease. The CDR3 DNA reads TGCAGTGCTAGACAACAAGAAGCTTTCTTT. Translation: CSARQQEAFF.